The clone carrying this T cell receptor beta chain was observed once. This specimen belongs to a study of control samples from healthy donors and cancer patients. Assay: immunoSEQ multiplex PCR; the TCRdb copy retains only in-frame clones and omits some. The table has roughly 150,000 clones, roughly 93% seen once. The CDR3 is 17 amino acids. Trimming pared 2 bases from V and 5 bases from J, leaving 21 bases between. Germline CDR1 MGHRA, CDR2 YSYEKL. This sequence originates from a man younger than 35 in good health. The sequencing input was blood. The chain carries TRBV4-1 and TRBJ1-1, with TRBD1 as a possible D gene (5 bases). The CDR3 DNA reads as TGCGCCAGCAGCCAATCGGCCAGATTCCAGGGTTGGACTGAAGCTTTCTTT. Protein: CASSQSARFQGWTEAFF.